This T cell receptor (beta chain) emerged from a study of blood T cell repertoires in COVID-19. Generated by immunoSEQ multiplex PCR, the TCRdb table keeps only in-frame clones and is missing some. The table shows roughly 150,000 clones, with 79% occurring only once. Trimming left V 2 bases short and J 2 bases short, with 14 bases between. The germline CDR1 and CDR2 sequences are SQVTM and ANQGSEA. The CDR3 runs to 15 residues. J is TRBJ2-3 and V is TRBV29-1; no clear D. What was sequenced was peripheral blood. This sequence originates from a woman aged 60-75 years with COVID-19, enrolled during active disease. Here the CDR3 reads CSVETRLPNTDTQYF. CDR3 DNA: TGCAGCGTTGAAACCCGCCTACCTAACACAGATACGCAGTATTTT.